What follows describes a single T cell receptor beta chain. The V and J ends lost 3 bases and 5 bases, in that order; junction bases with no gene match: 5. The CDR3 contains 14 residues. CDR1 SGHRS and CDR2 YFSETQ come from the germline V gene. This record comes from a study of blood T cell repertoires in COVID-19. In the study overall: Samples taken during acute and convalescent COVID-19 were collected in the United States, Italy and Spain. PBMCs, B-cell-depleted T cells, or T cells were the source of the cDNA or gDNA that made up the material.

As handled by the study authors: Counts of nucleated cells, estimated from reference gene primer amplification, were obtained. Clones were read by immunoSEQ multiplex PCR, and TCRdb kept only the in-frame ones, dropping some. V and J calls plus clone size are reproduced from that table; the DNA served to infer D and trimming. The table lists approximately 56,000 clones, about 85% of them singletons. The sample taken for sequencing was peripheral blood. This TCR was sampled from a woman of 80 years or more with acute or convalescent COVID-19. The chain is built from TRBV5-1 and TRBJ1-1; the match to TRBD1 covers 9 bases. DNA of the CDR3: TGCGCCAGCAGCTCCCAAGACAGGGGGACTGAAGCTTTCTTT. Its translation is CASSSQDRGTEAFF.